The clone carrying this TCR beta chain occurred a few times. Arm-PCR of CDR3 regions and iRepertoire HTBI primers were the basis on which TCR beta libraries were built. TCRdb re-called the multiplex PCR reads through MiXCR, storing one row per CDR3 protein. The sample lists 360,000 or so distinct CDR3 sequences, around 15% occurring once. The germline V and J ends were trimmed by 0 bases and 6 bases, with 15 bases remaining between them. There are 16 residues in the CDR3. Germline CDR1 and CDR2: MGHRA and YSYEKL. This sample's time point: newly diagnosed GD, antithyroid drugs for less than 3 months. PBMC-derived RNA was used for the TCR library. This sample was included in a study of regulatory T cells in long-lasting Graves disease. Another study also made use of these data, one on T cells in Graves' hyperthyroidism and ophthalmopathy. From that second work: In patients aged 18 to 65, hyperthyroidism was newly diagnosed, with duration under 2 months.

This sequence joins TRBV4-1 and TRBJ1-5; TRBD1 might be the D (6 bases). Sequenced material: peripheral blood mononuclear cells (PBMCs), taken at new diagnosis, from a patient treated with antithyroid drugs. The origin of this receptor is a woman between 18 and 29 years old with Graves disease. The CDR3 loop reads CASSQEGGGVGQPQHF. CDR3 sequence (DNA): TGCGCCAGCAGCCAAGAAGGAGGGGGGGTAGGTCAGCCCCAGCATTTT.